The clone carrying this T cell receptor beta chain was counted many times. What it binds is not known. The data originate from a study of T cells after posttransplantation cyclophosphamide. Whole-study findings and limits: Recipient CMV seropositivity and CMV reactivation strongly tracked TRB clonality. Later blood repertoires were often dominated by clones from the donor CD8+ memory compartment. TRB overlap between skin or GI tissue T cells and blood was limited.

The V and J ends lost 5 bases and 1 base, in that order; junction bases with no gene match: 4. CDR1 and CDR2 (germline): SGDLS, YYNGEE. The CDR3 consists of 15 residues. Treatment was busulfan-fludarabine conditioning, a marrow graft, and cyclophosphamide on days +3 and +4. Sequencing used immunoSEQ multiplex PCR; TCRdb keeps in-frame clones, though not all of them. There are thousands of clones in the sample, none observed a single time. This material consisted of PBMCs, taken 350 to 400 days after allogeneic stem cell transplant with posttransplant cyclophosphamide. This chain joins TRBV9 and TRBJ1-3; the match to TRBD1 covers 9 bases. The receptor's source is a male patient aged 60-69 years who received an allogeneic stem cell transplant from a related donor, was CMV-positive, and had acute GVHD only. Some T cells may be the graft donor's. The CDR3 loop is CASSPGTGSGNTIYF. DNA for the CDR3: TGTGCCAGCAGTCCCGGGACAGGGTCTGGAAACACCATATATTTT.